This T cell receptor beta chain was captured by sequencing in a study of long-term antiretroviral therapy in people with HIV. Study summary: Sampling started about a decade before the 2015 immediate-ART recommendation.

They ran version v3.0 of the immunoSEQ assay at survey level. The repertoire was sequenced with immunoSEQ multiplex PCR; TCRdb's copy has only in-frame clones and lacks some. The sample shows 20,000 to 25,000 clones, 70% to 90% of them seen only once. Germline assignment: CDR1 MNHNY and CDR2 SVGAGI (reference sequence). The CDR3 runs 15 residues. Trimming cost V 10 bases and J 1 base, with 16 bases left between them. The receptor comes from a man aged 55 to 70 with HIV. This chain connects TRBV6-6 to TRBJ2-2; the D gene is possibly TRBD2 (5 bases). The material was unsorted PBMCs, obtained 0.6 years after starting antiretroviral therapy. The CDR3 nucleotides read TGTGCCACGAACCTACTAGGGTTGAACACCGGGGAGCTGTTTTTT. This sequence encodes CATNLLGLNTGELFF.